Included here is one T cell receptor beta chain sequence, with context. Its antigen is currently not known. No much larger clonotype is one base removed from it; base qualities were not supplied. Via the germline V gene, CDR1 is SNHLY and CDR2 FYNNEI. The CDR3 runs 13 amino acids, cysteine and phenylalanine included. Of all the DNA, just the CDR3 is kept, 39 bases in frame from base 1. V has 5 bases trimmed and J has 5 bases trimmed; junction bases matching no gene number 5. The data stem from a study of T cell responses to AZD1222 COVID-19 vaccine (TCRdb year 2021). Regarding the research as a whole: AZD1222 recipients given second doses at about 4 weeks or at about 12 weeks were pooled, since spike-specific TCR depth and breadth were not found to differ between the two schedules. TCR sequencing covered approximately 230 trial participants: 200 to 220 given two doses of AZD1222 and 26 given two doses of MenACWY control vaccine. Trial participants were enrolled by age into 18-55, 56-69 and 70-plus year subgroups, with around 150, 28 and 57 TCR-sequenced participants respectively. Broader findings and caveats from the paper: Because no samples from the day 14 peak response were available, repertoires could be characterized only after the peak T cell response. After two AZD1222 doses, spike-specific TCR breadth and depth were significantly higher than at day 0 and than in MenACWY recipients. Participants were mostly white British and included more females than males, and it was suggested by the authors that clonal diversity may have been underestimated. The 56-69-year group was small, and its depth increase did not reach significance, likely because of low power. Reportedly, almost half of the unique spike-specific TCRs recognized epitopes lying outside the regions that are mutated in the B.1.351 and B.1.1.7 variants. Only six AZD1222 recipients were SARS-CoV-2 seropositive at baseline, limiting conclusions about previously exposed vaccinees. Vaccine-associated CD4 TCRs spanned the whole spike protein, with dominant responses in regions 160-218 and 743-854.

Explained via the paper, the time point label denotes: baseline before first vaccination. Vaccinee samples came from UK trials COV001 and COV002, including a single-blind randomized controlled phase 2/3 trial of AZD1222 (ChAdOx1 nCoV-19) in healthy adults. For TCRbeta chain sequencing, PBMC samples were collected from trial participants at day 0 and at day 28 after the second dose. The CDR3 regions of human TCRbeta chains were analyzed by immunosequencing. The published analysis was carried out like this. Repertoire TCRs were checked for matches against a reference library of SARS-CoV-2-specific TCRs that had been generated using the MIRA antigen-specificity platform. Breadth meant the fraction of unique TCRs that were SARS-CoV-2-associated, whereas depth meant the fraction of total T cells that were SARS-CoV-2-associated. Using the MIRA data, each spike-specific TCR was mapped to the spike region that the TCR reacts to and placed in a CD4 or CD8 class. Log10-transformed breadth and depth values were compared by one-way ANOVA with Sidak's multiple comparisons tests. Drawn from immuneACCESS, this table holds only the in-frame rearrangements with V and J called that TCRdb kept. Clones are partly lost; checked studies trace under half to an unresolved V gene and leave the rest unexplained. That table furnishes V, J and clone size, whereas the DNA furnished D and trimming. Counted in this sample were around 72,000 clones; roughly 87% of them appeared once. Nearly 25% of the sample is taken by the ten largest.

The material was peripheral blood, obtained on day 0 of AZD1222 vaccination. The chain is assembled from TRBV2 and TRBJ2-7; 8 nucleotides in the junction match TRBD1. This sequence was found in an adult in good health. The DNA sequence follows: TGTGCCAGCAGTTACGACAGGGGCCACGAGCAGTACTTC. Translated, this gives CASSYDRGHEQYF.